Listed here is a single TCR beta chain. Germline V CDR1 and CDR2: MNHEY, SVGAGI. This CDR3 has 14 residues. V was pared by 2 bases and J by 6 bases, with 14 bases between. Produced via immunoSEQ multiplex PCR; TCRdb's table is partial and in-frame only. The sample carries over 20,000 clones, 75% to 90% recorded once. This specimen comes from a study of OX40 agonist ivuxolimab in advanced cancers. At the level of the study: Ivuxolimab was delivered to patients intravenously every 2 weeks at doses spanning 0.01 to 10 mg/kg.

The specimen was CD4+ or CD8+ T cells sorted from blood, collected in a trial of the OX40 agonist ivuxolimab. The chain recombines TRBV6-5 with TRBJ2-7; D possibly corresponds to TRBD1 (7 bases). The TCR comes from an adult with an advanced solid tumor such as melanoma, head and neck, liver or kidney cancer. CDR3 sequence: CASSYRAGGLEQYF. As DNA, the CDR3 is TGTGCCAGCAGTTACCGGGCAGGGGGGCTCGAGCAGTACTTC.